These T cell receptor beta chains were read from a single sample in a study of blood T cells in healthy people across ages. TCRdb recomputed calls from the 5' RACE reads with MiXCR, one row per CDR3 protein. This sample carries about 720,000 distinct CDR3 sequences, 22% of them seen once, and the ten largest clones take under 25%. The sequenced sample consisted of blood. These receptors were obtained from a man between 65 and 79 years old in good health. Both conserved end residues are part of each CDR3. The order of the fields is D gene, clone size, V gene, J gene, CDR3 protein, CDR3 DNA. A D gene is named only where the DNA matches it firmly. Not all rows give a size; the values are once, few, many and, for expanded clones, a class.

D: TRBD1; size: .; V: TRBV4-3; J: TRBJ1-4; CDR3: CASSQGQQGLGEKLFF; DNA: TGCGCCAGCAGCCAAGGGCAACAGGGGCTTGGTGAAAAACTGTTTTTT
D: .; size: few; V: TRBV18; J: TRBJ2-1; CDR3: CASSPFPTAEQFF; DNA: TGTGCCAGCTCACCGTTTCCGACTGCTGAGCAGTTCTTC
D: .; size: .; V: TRBV6-4; J: TRBJ2-1; CDR3: CASRRDGNNEQFF; DNA: TGTGCCAGCAGACGGGACGGAAACAATGAGCAGTTCTTC
D: .; size: few; V: TRBV20-1; J: TRBJ2-1; CDR3: CSGLGLGVESNEQFF; DNA: TGCAGCGGGTTGGGTTTAGGGGTGGAAAGCAATGAGCAGTTCTTC
D: TRBD1; size: .; V: TRBV20-1; J: TRBJ1-1; CDR3: CSAPKQGALSEAFF; DNA: TGCAGTGCTCCTAAACAGGGGGCCCTCTCTGAAGCTTTCTTT
D: TRBD1; size: .; V: TRBV27; J: TRBJ1-4; CDR3: CASRAMGQGAPNEKLFF; DNA: TGCGCCAGCAGAGCCATGGGACAGGGGGCGCCTAATGAAAAACTGTTTTTT
D: .; size: .; V: TRBV19; J: TRBJ2-5; CDR3: CGTRVGETQYF; DNA: TGTGGCACGCGTGTGGGAGAGACCCAGTACTTC
D: TRBD2; size: .; V: TRBV11-3; J: TRBJ2-1; CDR3: CASSLLAGHYNEQFF; DNA: TGTGCCAGCAGCTTATTAGCGGGACACTACAATGAGCAGTTCTTC
D: TRBD1; size: .; V: TRBV5-1; J: TRBJ2-1; CDR3: CASSLFFTGANEQFF; DNA: TGCGCCAGCAGTCTCTTCTTCACAGGGGCCAATGAGCAGTTCTTC
D: .; size: few; V: TRBV20-1; J: TRBJ2-7; CDR3: CSAGSSAGLYEQYF; DNA: TGCAGTGCTGGATCTAGCGCAGGGTTGTACGAGCAGTACTTC
D: .; size: many; V: TRBV7-9; J: TRBJ2-5; CDR3: CASSSDSEPQETQYF; DNA: TGTGCCAGCAGCTCGGACTCTGAGCCCCAAGAGACCCAGTACTTC
D: .; size: .; V: TRBV20-1; J: TRBJ1-4; CDR3: CSAPRSGDEKLFF; DNA: TGCAGTGCTCCGAGATCAGGGGATGAAAAACTGTTTTTT
D: .; size: .; V: TRBV24-1; J: TRBJ2-2; CDR3: CATSDLRGGGGTGELFF; DNA: TGTGCCACCAGTGATTTGCGAGGGGGAGGAGGAACCGGGGAGCTGTTTTTT
D: .; size: .; V: TRBV19; J: TRBJ1-4; CDR3: CASSGWSGLPNEELFF; DNA: TGTGCCAGTAGTGGCTGGAGTGGGCTGCCTAATGAAGAACTGTTTTTT
D: TRBD2; size: .; V: TRBV12-3/TRBV12-4; J: TRBJ2-3; CDR3: CASSLAISGRGDTQYF; DNA: TGTGCCAGCAGTTTAGCGATCAGCGGGAGGGGAGATACGCAGTATTTT
D: TRBD2; size: many; V: TRBV5-1; J: TRBJ2-5; CDR3: CASSLGGYQETQYF; DNA: TGTGCCAGCAGTTTGGGAGGGTACCAAGAGACCCAGTACTTC
D: .; size: many; V: TRBV24-1; J: TRBJ2-5; CDR3: CATSGTGRRETQYF; DNA: TGTGCCACCAGCGGGACTGGGCGCAGGGAGACCCAGTACTTC
D: .; size: .; V: TRBV6-5; J: TRBJ2-7; CDR3: CASSAPRSSTSYEQYF; DNA: TGTGCCAGCAGCGCCCCCCGATCGAGTACCTCCTACGAGCAGTACTTC
D: .; size: few; V: TRBV12-3/TRBV12-4; J: TRBJ1-2; CDR3: CASSPLVAGLLTGYTF; DNA: TGTGCCAGCAGTCCTCTCGTGGCAGGGCTTCTTACTGGCTACACCTTC
D: .; size: many; V: TRBV6-5; J: TRBJ2-2; CDR3: CAIFSINTGELFF; DNA: TGTGCCATCTTCAGCATCAACACCGGGGAGCTGTTTTTT
D: TRBD2; size: .; V: TRBV5-1; J: TRBJ2-1; CDR3: CASSLELAGGPGYNEQFF; DNA: TGCGCCAGCAGCTTAGAACTAGCGGGAGGTCCGGGGTACAATGAGCAGTTCTTC
D: .; size: .; V: TRBV5-1; J: TRBJ1-2; CDR3: CASSLGDSNYGYTF; DNA: TGCGCCAGCAGCTTGGGCGACAGTAACTATGGCTACACCTTC
D: TRBD2; size: many; V: TRBV20-1; J: TRBJ2-7; CDR3: CSARRPSGLYEQYF; DNA: TGCAGTGCCCGGCGGCCTAGCGGACTCTACGAGCAGTACTTC
D: .; size: .; V: TRBV5-1; J: TRBJ2-5; CDR3: CASSMDRRETQYF; DNA: TGCGCCAGCAGCATGGACAGACGAGAGACCCAGTACTTC
D: .; size: few; V: TRBV5-1; J: TRBJ2-2; CDR3: CASSFSGLGTGELFF; DNA: TGCGCCAGCAGCTTCTCGGGCCTGGGGACCGGGGAGCTGTTTTTT
D: .; size: .; V: TRBV10-3; J: TRBJ1-3; CDR3: CAIKPGTSGNTIYF; DNA: TGTGCCATCAAACCCGGGACATCTGGAAACACCATATATTTT
D: .; size: few; V: TRBV7-2; J: TRBJ2-7; CDR3: CASSLDSGRGIYEQYF; DNA: TGTGCCAGCAGCTTAGATTCAGGGCGGGGAATCTACGAGCAGTACTTC
D: TRBD1; size: .; V: TRBV2; J: TRBJ1-4; CDR3: CASTLRDRVEKLSF; DNA: TGTGCCAGCACGCTAAGGGACAGGGTTGAAAAACTGTCTTTT
D: .; size: .; V: TRBV10-3; J: TRBJ2-3; CDR3: CAISEFADTQYF; DNA: TGTGCCATCAGTGAGTTTGCAGATACGCAGTATTTT
D: .; size: few; V: TRBV29-1; J: TRBJ1-1; CDR3: CSVEKGQQTEAFF; DNA: TGCAGCGTTGAAAAGGGGCAGCAGACTGAAGCTTTCTTT
D: .; size: .; V: TRBV20-1; J: TRBJ1-2; CDR3: CSARVGRGIYTF; DNA: TGCAGTGCTAGAGTTGGCAGGGGTATATACACCTTC
D: .; size: .; V: TRBV6-5; J: TRBJ1-6; CDR3: CASSLGSRNNSPLHF; DNA: TGTGCCAGCAGCCTCGGCAGCCGGAATAATTCACCCCTCCACTTT
D: .; size: .; V: TRBV4-3; J: TRBJ2-3; CDR3: CASSQDNPDTQYF; DNA: TGCGCCAGCAGCCAAGATAATCCGGATACGCAGTATTTT
D: TRBD2; size: .; V: TRBV4-3; J: TRBJ2-1; CDR3: CASSQDKIAGGAYNEQFF; DNA: TGCGCCAGCAGCCAAGACAAGATAGCGGGGGGAGCCTACAATGAGCAGTTCTTC
D: .; size: .; V: TRBV2; J: TRBJ2-7; CDR3: CASKGDFSYEQYF; DNA: TGTGCCAGCAAAGGAGATTTCTCCTACGAGCAGTACTTC
D: TRBD2; size: few; V: TRBV12-3/TRBV12-4; J: TRBJ2-3; CDR3: CASSPRGSGAGYDTQCF; DNA: TGTGCCAGCAGTCCCCGGGGGAGCGGGGCGGGGTATGATACGCAGTGTTTT
D: .; size: .; V: TRBV19; J: TRBJ1-1; CDR3: CASSSYRDTEAFF; DNA: TGTGCCAGTAGTTCCTACAGGGACACTGAAGCTTTCTTT
D: TRBD2; size: few; V: TRBV7-6; J: TRBJ2-3; CDR3: CASSPIRGGADTQYF; DNA: TGTGCCAGCAGCCCGATACGCGGGGGGGCAGATACGCAGTATTTT
D: .; size: .; V: TRBV5-4; J: TRBJ1-1; CDR3: CASSRDRGRAEAFF; DNA: TGTGCCAGCAGCAGGGATAGGGGTAGGGCTGAAGCTTTCTTT
D: .; size: few; V: TRBV9; J: TRBJ2-5; CDR3: CASSVGVEETQYF; DNA: TGTGCCAGCAGCGTGGGTGTGGAAGAGACCCAGTACTTC